The 2 T cell receptor beta chains below were found in one sample sequenced in a study of cytomegalovirus exposure and HLA in healthy donors. Both 60 Vbeta primers and 13 Jbeta primers went into the PCR. Clones were sequenced by immunoSEQ multiplex PCR, and TCRdb holds only the in-frame ones, with some missing. The sample carries 150,000 to 200,000 clones, 80% recorded once. Material: PBMCs. These receptors were taken from a man younger than 30 in good health and CMV-seropositive.

The CDR3: CASSLQGAGTDTQYF. The CDR3 region has the DNA TGCGCCAGCAGCTTACAGGGGGCCGGCACAGATACGCAGTATTTT. The J gene is TRBJ2-3, the V gene TRBV5-1; 9 nucleotides match TRBD1. V shed 2 bases, J shed 1 base, and the junction held 2 bases outside the gene matches. This CDR3 comprises 15 residues. Germline V gives CDR1 SGHRS, CDR2 YFSETQ.

The rearrangement links TRBV6-4 to TRBJ2-3; TRBD2 matches 7 bases. The CDR3 is made up of 15 amino acids. Germline V gene lookup returns CDR1 MRHNA and CDR2 SNTAGT. The junction had 12 bases not matched to a gene; V was cut back by 6 bases and J by 6 bases. CDR3 nucleotide sequence: TGTGCCAGCAGCCTGACTAGTGGGGGGGTGGATACGCAGTATTTT. Translating it yields CASSLTSGGVDTQYF.